These T cell receptor beta chains were read from a single sample in a study of a mutant IDH1 vaccine in newly diagnosed glioma. These receptors' antigens are unknown. Assay used: immunoSEQ multiplex PCR; TCRdb lists only in-frame clones, some missing. This sample yields fewer than 55,000 clones, of which less than 65% are seen a single time; 4% to 5.5% belongs to the top ten. Sample: peripheral blood mononuclear cells (PBMCs), taken from a glioma patient whose treatment included an IDH1 peptide vaccine. The source is a man aged 40-55 years with glioma. Some clones in this sample may be carry-over from other donors' samples. Each CDR3 is given with its conserved first and last residue. A D gene is named only where the DNA matches it firmly. Clone size is shown for a subset of rows, as once, few, many or a class of expanded clone.

TRBV6-1	-	-	TRBJ1-3	CASSSLGSSGNTIYF	TGTGCCAGCAGCTCACTCGGGAGCTCTGGAAACACCATATATTTT
TRBV20-1	-	few	TRBJ2-5	CSASQETQYF	TGCAGTGCTAGCCAAGAGACCCAGTACTTC
TRBV7-3	TRBD1	-	TRBJ2-7	CASSEMAGTGAVEQYF	TGTGCCAGCAGCGAAATGGCCGGGACAGGGGCTGTCGAGCAGTACTTC
TRBV6-6	TRBD2	-	TRBJ2-7	CASSYSNAGGRREQYF	TGTGCCAGCAGTTACTCGAATGCGGGGGGGCGTCGGGAGCAGTACTTC
TRBV27	-	-	TRBJ2-6	CASSLVGLAGANVLTF	TGTGCCAGCAGTTTAGTCGGGCTGGCTGGGGCCAACGTCCTGACTTTC
TRBV7-8	-	-	TRBJ1-2	CASSLGALYGYTF	TGTGCCAGCAGCTTAGGTGCTCTCTATGGCTACACCTTC
TRBV5-6	-	-	TRBJ2-7	CASSLQGYEQYF	TGTGCCAGCAGCTTGCAGGGCTACGAGCAGTACTTC
TRBV6-5	-	-	TRBJ1-5	CASSPGGGRLAPQHF	TGTGCCAGCAGTCCGGGGGGGGGTCGTTTGGCTCCCCAGCATTTT
TRBV6-8	TRBD1	-	TRBJ1-1	CASTSYRGETEAFF	TGTGCCAGCACAAGCTACAGGGGTGAGACTGAAGCTTTCTTT
TRBV19	TRBD1	few	TRBJ2-5	CASSSDRGGETQYF	TGTGCCAGTAGTTCAGACAGGGGTGGAGAGACCCAGTACTTC
TRBV6-5	-	-	TRBJ2-1	CASSYSLRGYNEQFF	TGTGCCAGCAGTTACTCGTTAAGAGGGTACAATGAGCAGTTCTTC
TRBV6-5	-	-	TRBJ2-7	CASSSHRDPREQYF	TGTGCCAGCAGTTCACACAGGGACCCCCGGGAGCAGTACTTC
TRBV5-1	-	few	TRBJ1-6	CASSWGLGDAGRPLHF	TGCGCCAGCAGCTGGGGTTTGGGGGACGCGGGTAGGCCCCTCCACTTT
TRBV27	-	-	TRBJ1-1	CASRLGGGTEAFF	TGTGCCAGCAGGCTGGGGGGAGGCACTGAAGCTTTCTTT
TRBV6-5	-	-	TRBJ1-3	CASSAGRSAGNTIYF	TGTGCCAGCAGCGCCGGTAGGTCGGCTGGAAACACCATATATTTT
TRBV19	-	-	TRBJ1-3	CASSIDAEAGNTIYF	TGTGCCAGTAGTATAGATGCAGAGGCTGGAAACACCATATATTTT
TRBV10-3	-	-	TRBJ2-1	CAISDIGGVEQFF	TGTGCCATCAGCGACATTGGCGGGGTAGAGCAGTTCTTC
TRBV7-4	TRBD2	-	TRBJ2-7	CASSSTSGGCEQYF	TGTGCCAGCAGCTCGACTAGCGGGGGGTGTGAGCAGTACTTC
TRBV19	-	-	TRBJ2-2	CASSIDLEGGTNTGELFF	TGTGCCAGTAGTATAGATCTCGAGGGGGGGACGAACACCGGGGAGCTGTTTTTT
TRBV2	-	-	TRBJ1-4	CASGRRGTNEKLFF	TGTGCCAGCGGTCGGAGGGGAACTAATGAAAAACTGTTTTTT
TRBV2	-	few	TRBJ1-1	CASILRGASVMAFF	TGTGCCAGCATCCTCCGGGGGGCTTCGGTCATGGCTTTCTTT
TRBV7-6	-	-	TRBJ2-5	CASSLGNQETQYF	TGTGCCAGCAGCTTAGGGAACCAAGAGACCCAGTACTTC
TRBV6-5	-	-	TRBJ1-1	CASSYSSWENTEAFF	TGTGCCAGCAGTTACTCTTCCTGGGAGAACACTGAAGCTTTCTTT
TRBV5-4	-	few	TRBJ2-2	CASSLRDTTGELFF	TGTGCCAGCAGCCTTCGGGACACTACCGGGGAGCTGTTTTTT
TRBV7-2	-	-	TRBJ1-2	CASSRQQGANYGYTF	TGTGCCAGCAGCCGTCAACAGGGAGCTAACTATGGCTACACCTTC
TRBV5-6	-	-	TRBJ2-1	CASSLEHSRYNEQFF	TGTGCCAGCAGCTTGGAGCACAGCCGATACAATGAGCAGTTCTTC
TRBV29-1	-	-	TRBJ1-4	CSGVGRGEKLFF	TGCAGCGGGGTTGGCCGCGGTGAAAAACTGTTTTTT
TRBV6-6	TRBD1	once	TRBJ1-1	CASRPATGDGTEAFF	TGTGCCAGCAGACCTGCGACAGGGGATGGTACTGAAGCTTTCTTT
TRBV21-1	-	-	TRBJ1-1	CASGRAEAFF	TGTGCCAGCGGCCGGGCTGAAGCTTTCTTT
TRBV5-5	-	few	TRBJ1-1	CASSGRQGPNTEAFF	TGTGCCAGCAGCGGGCGGCAGGGCCCGAACACTGAAGCTTTCTTT
TRBV5-1	-	-	TRBJ2-6	CASRSPGSGANVLTF	TGCGCCAGCAGAAGTCCAGGTTCTGGGGCCAACGTCCTGACTTTC
TRBV10-1	-	-	TRBJ2-2	CASSVTLDTGELFF	TGCGCCAGCAGTGTTACACTAGACACCGGGGAGCTGTTTTTT
TRBV5-8	-	-	TRBJ2-3	CASSLRDLGGTDTQYF	TGTGCCAGCAGCCTGCGGGACTTAGGGGGCACAGATACGCAGTATTTT
TRBV5-4	TRBD2	few	TRBJ2-1	CASSLPPRTSGGAEQFF	TGTGCCAGCAGCTTGCCCCCACGGACTAGCGGGGGAGCTGAGCAGTTCTTC
TRBV4-1	-	-	TRBJ1-2	CASSPTTNTNANYGYTF	TGCGCCAGCAGCCCAACGACAAACACCAATGCTAACTATGGCTACACCTTC
TRBV7-2	-	-	TRBJ2-7	CASSQTGEAYEQYF	TGTGCCAGCAGCCAGACGGGGGAGGCTTACGAGCAGTACTTC
TRBV5-1	TRBD1	-	TRBJ2-6	CASSRQGGSGANVLTF	TGCGCCAGCAGCCGACAGGGGGGGTCTGGGGCCAACGTCCTGACTTTC
TRBV29-1	TRBD2	-	TRBJ2-1	CSVEKRGGGANEQFF	TGCAGCGTTGAAAAGCGGGGCGGGGGGGCAAATGAGCAGTTCTTC